Below, 2 T cell receptor beta chains from the same sample are listed, as sequenced in a study of cytomegalovirus exposure and HLA in healthy donors. PCR employed 60 Vbeta and 13 Jbeta primers. The protocol was immunoSEQ multiplex PCR, while the TCRdb copy is restricted to in-frame clones and leaves out a portion. In the table there are about 160,000 clones, roughly 71% of which are singletons. Sequencing was done on a sample of PBMCs. These receptors were collected from a woman in her fifties or sixties in good health and CMV-seropositive.

This clone was counted between two and nine times. This sequence joins TRBV5-1 and TRBJ2-3, with D possibly TRBD1 on 5 matching bases. V gave up 2 bases and J gave up 4 bases, with 11 bases separating them. Germline V gene data show CDR1 as SGHRS and CDR2 as YFSETQ. This CDR3 has 14 amino acids. The CDR3 DNA is TGCGCCAGCAGCTTAGATACAGGAGCAGATACGCAGTATTTT. It translates to CASSLDTGADTQYF. The entire variable domain, with the rest obtained from reference TRBV5-1 and TRBJ2-3, is as follows: KAGVTQTPRYLIKTRGQQVTLSCSPISGHRSVSWYQQTPGQGLQFLFEYFSETQRNKGNFPGRFSGRQFSNSRSEMNVSTLELGDSALYLCASSLDTGADTQYFGPGTRLTVL.

The chain carries TRBV7-2 and TRBJ2-3; 9 bases are shared with TRBD2. V lost 1 base to trimming and J lost 3 bases; unmatched junction nucleotides: 2. The CDR3 sequence is 15 residues long. Germline V gene data show CDR1 as SGHTA and CDR2 as FQGNSA. The CDR3 DNA follows: TGTGCCAGCAGCTTAGTAGCGGGGGTAACAGATACGCAGTATTTT. It specifies CASSLVAGVTDTQYF.